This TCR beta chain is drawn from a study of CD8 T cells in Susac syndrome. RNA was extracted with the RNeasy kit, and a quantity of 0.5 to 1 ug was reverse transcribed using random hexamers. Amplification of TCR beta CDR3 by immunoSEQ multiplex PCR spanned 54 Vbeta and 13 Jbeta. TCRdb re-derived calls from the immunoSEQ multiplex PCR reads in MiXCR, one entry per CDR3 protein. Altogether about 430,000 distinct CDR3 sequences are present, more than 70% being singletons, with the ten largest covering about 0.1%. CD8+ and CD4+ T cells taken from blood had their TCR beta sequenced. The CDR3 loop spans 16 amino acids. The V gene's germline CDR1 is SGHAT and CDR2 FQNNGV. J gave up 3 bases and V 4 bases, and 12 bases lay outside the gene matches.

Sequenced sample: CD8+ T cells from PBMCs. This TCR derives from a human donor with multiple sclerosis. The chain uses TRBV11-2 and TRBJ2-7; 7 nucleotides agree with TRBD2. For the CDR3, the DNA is TGTGCCAGCAGCTCCCTGGGTGGGGGACTAAACTACGAGCAGTACTTC. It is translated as CASSSLGGGLNYEQYF.